Each of the 22 T cell receptor beta chains below was sequenced from the same sample in a study of cytomegalovirus exposure and HLA in healthy donors. The PCR contained 60 Vbeta and 13 Jbeta primers. Measured with immunoSEQ multiplex PCR; TCRdb has only the in-frame clones, and not every one. The sample lists roughly 100,000 clones; roughly 80% were seen once. The sample taken for sequencing was PBMCs. The receptors were gathered from a man aged 35 to 55 in good health and CMV-seronegative.

The sample holds one count of this clone. The chain links TRBV9 to TRBJ1-3, with a tentative D call TRBD1 (6 bases). From germline, CDR1 is SGDLS and CDR2 YYNGEE. V was clipped by 0 bases and J by 0 bases, with 16 bases between them. The CDR3 contains 18 residues. The CDR3 reads CASSVAGTPTFSGNTIYF. The DNA of the CDR3 is TGTGCCAGCAGCGTAGCCGGGACACCGACGTTCTCTGGAAACACCATATATTTT.

The chain combines TRBV10-1 with TRBJ1-3; D possibly corresponds to TRBD1 (6 bases). In germline, CDR1 is WNHNN, CDR2 SYGVQD (reference sequence). This CDR3 contains 14 residues. V was shortened by 6 bases and J by 0 bases, with 9 bases between the two germline ends. CDR3 loop: CASRDRGSGNTIYF. The DNA for the CDR3 is TGCGCCAGCAGGGACAGAGGCTCTGGAAACACCATATATTTT.

The chain is built from TRBV5-1 and TRBJ1-4; the match to TRBD1 covers 9 bases. The CDR3 has 18 residues. Germline V gene sequence: CDR1 SGHRS, CDR2 YFSETQ. The ends lost 0 bases at V and 3 bases at J; junction bases unmatched: 9. CDR3 DNA sequence: TGCGCCAGCAGCTTGGGGGTTACATGGGACAGGGCTAATGAAAAACTGTTTTTT. Its protein is CASSLGVTWDRANEKLFF.

This clone occurred a few times. The genes are TRBV6-1 and TRBJ2-7, with 9 bases lining up with TRBD1. Germline CDR1 is MNHNS and CDR2 is SASEGT. The junction had 7 bases not matched to a gene; V was cut back by 2 bases and J by 2 bases. The CDR3 loop spans 16 amino acids. The CDR3 loop reads CASSESGTGNPYEQYF. The CDR3, as DNA: TGTGCCAGCAGTGAATCCGGGACAGGGAATCCCTACGAGCAGTACTTC.

The V call is TRBV5-6, the J call TRBJ1-3; D not resolved. This CDR3 has 15 amino acids. CDR1 is SGHDT and CDR2 is YYEEEE in the germline V gene. Trimming stripped 2 bases from V and 1 base from J, with 10 bases between. DNA for the CDR3: TGTGCCAGCAGCTTCGGGTTAAGGTCTGGAAACACCATATATTTT. Translating it yields CASSFGLRSGNTIYF. Combining the CDR3 with reference TRBV5-6 and TRBJ1-3 gives the whole variable domain DAGVTQSPTHLIKTRGQQVTLRCSPKSGHDTVSWYQQALGQGPQFIFQYYEEEERQRGNFPDRFSGHQFPNYSSELNVNALLLGDSALYLCASSFGLRSGNTIYFGEGSWLTVV.

V gene TRBV19 combines with J gene TRBJ2-3, with TRBD1 matching over 8 bases. V shed 7 bases and J 1 base; nucleotides not matched to a gene: 4. CDR3 size: 14 residues. Germline CDR1 and CDR2: LNHDA and SQIVND (reference sequence). The CDR3 coding sequence is TGTGCCAGTAAGACGGACAGGGGCACAGATACGCAGTATTTT. Residues: CASKTDRGTDTQYF.

The J gene is TRBJ2-2, the V gene TRBV5-1, with a weak D call TRBD1 (6 bases). V was cut by 4 bases and J by 2 bases, with 9 bases left in between. CDR1 and CDR2 (germline): SGHRS, YFSETQ. This CDR3 has 14 amino acids. The CDR3 DNA is TGCGCCAGCAGCCAGGACAGCAACACCGGGGAGCTGTTTTTT. It specifies CASSQDSNTGELFF.

The chain couples TRBV18 to TRBJ1-1, with a tentative D call TRBD1 (6 bases). Trimming stripped 3 bases from V and 5 bases from J, with 13 bases between. The CDR3 is 14 amino acids. Looked up from germline, CDR1 is KGHSH and CDR2 is LQKENI. The CDR3 DNA follows: TGTGCCAGCTCACCCCAACAGGGCGAAACTGAAGCTTTCTTT. Translation: CASSPQQGETEAFF.

This clone has a single count. The gene calls are TRBV5-4 and TRBJ2-1; 11 bases are shared with TRBD2. This CDR3 region has 13 residues. Germline CDR1 reads SGHNT; CDR2 reads YYREEE (reference sequence). J gave up 13 bases and V 4 bases, and 7 bases lay outside the gene matches. The CDR3: CASSGSGGANQFF. CDR3 coding DNA: TGTGCCAGCAGCGGTAGCGGGGGGGCCAATCAGTTCTTC.

The chain recombines TRBV7-9 with TRBJ1-1, with D unresolved. The CDR3 contains 14 residues. V was clipped by 5 bases and J by 5 bases, with 15 bases between them. CDR1 SEHNR and CDR2 FQNEAQ come from the germline V gene (reference sequence). Here the CDR3 DNA reads TGTGCCAGCAGCCTTGCGAGGGATGGTACTGAAGCTTTCTTT. Translating gives CASSLARDGTEAFF.

J is TRBJ2-1 and V is TRBV5-1, with a tentative D call TRBD2 (5 bases). Germline CDR1 is SGHRS and CDR2 is YFSETQ. The ends were cut back, 3 bases at V and 4 bases at J, with 8 bases in the middle. The CDR3 has 13 amino acids. The CDR3 DNA follows: TGCGCCAGCAGCTATGAGCGGTACAATGAGCAGTTCTTC. Residues: CASSYERYNEQFF. Using reference TRBV5-1 and TRBJ2-1 for the parts outside the CDR3, the full variable domain is KAGVTQTPRYLIKTRGQQVTLSCSPISGHRSVSWYQQTPGQGLQFLFEYFSETQRNKGNFPGRFSGRQFSNSRSEMNVSTLELGDSALYLCASSYERYNEQFFGPGTRLTVL.

This chain joins TRBV7-3 and TRBJ2-1; 9 nucleotides align to TRBD2. Germline loops: CDR1 SGHTA, CDR2 FQGTGA. This CDR3 region has 14 residues. J was trimmed by 5 bases and V by 7 bases; bases with no gene match: 6. The CDR3 DNA reads TGTGCCAGCACGAGCGGGGGGTCAGACAATGAGCAGTTCTTC. It encodes CASTSGGSDNEQFF. Full variable domain (rest looked up from reference TRBV7-3 and TRBJ2-1): GAGVSQTPSNKVTEKGKYVELRCDPISGHTALYWYRQSLGQGPEFLIYFQGTGAADDSGLPNDRFFAVRPEGSVSTLKIQRTERGDSAVYLCASTSGGSDNEQFFGPGTRLTVL.

The rearrangement joins TRBV7-9 to TRBJ1-3; 10 bases align to TRBD1. In germline, CDR1 is SEHNR, CDR2 FQNEAQ (reference sequence). The CDR3 has 15 residues. With V trimmed by 3 bases and J by 2 bases, 1 base remained unmatched. CDR3: CASSFGQGAGNTIYF. CDR3 DNA sequence: TGTGCCAGCAGCTTCGGACAGGGGGCTGGAAACACCATATATTTT.

The chain has TRBV4-3 and TRBJ2-5; 7 bases map to TRBD2. V dropped 4 bases and J dropped 11; count of bases not matched to a gene: 4. CDR1 and CDR2 (germline): LGHNA, YSLEER. The CDR3 sequence is 11 residues long. The CDR3: CASSRRREQYF. The DNA of the CDR3 is TGCGCCAGCAGCCGACGGCGGGAGCAGTACTTC.

The chain employs TRBV29-1 and TRBJ2-7; the D is unclear. This CDR3 comprises 10 residues. V dropped 5 bases and J dropped 7 bases, with 9 bases sitting between them. The germline V gene has CDR1 SQVTM and CDR2 ANQGSEA. CDR3 residues: CSVFSGEQYF. The CDR3 DNA follows: TGCAGCGTTTTTTCCGGGGAGCAGTACTTC.

Here the CDR3 reads CASSLDRTGELFF. Here the CDR3 DNA reads TGTGCCAGCAGCTTAGATCGGACCGGGGAGCTGTTTTTT. The chain combines TRBV11-2 with TRBJ2-2; D not certain. The germline CDR1 and CDR2 sequences are SGHAT and FQNNGV. Trimming stripped 0 bases from V and 5 bases from J, with 4 bases between. The CDR3 is made up of 13 amino acids.

This chain uses TRBV9 with TRBJ2-7; TRBD2 matches at 11 bases. Germline V gene sequence: CDR1 SGDLS, CDR2 YYNGEE. After removal of 2 bases from V and 3 bases from J, the junction contained 4 bases not matched to a gene. The CDR3 extends over 15 amino acids. The CDR3 reads CASSVGGLADYEQYF. The CDR3 DNA follows: TGTGCCAGCAGCGTGGGGGGACTAGCGGACTACGAGCAGTACTTC.

This chain joins TRBV13 and TRBJ2-7; the match to TRBD2 covers 14 bases. Germline CDR1 is PRHDT and CDR2 is FYEKMQ (reference sequence). V dropped 5 bases and J dropped 0; count of bases not matched to a gene: 6. The CDR3 totals 17 residues. The CDR3 coding sequence is TGTGCCAGCAGCCCAGGGACTAGCGGGGGACGCTCCTACGAGCAGTACTTC. Translated, it gives CASSPGTSGGRSYEQYF. Based on the CDR3 plus reference TRBV13 and TRBJ2-7, the full variable domain is AAGVIQSPRHLIKEKRETATLKCYPIPRHDTVYWYQQGPGQDPQFLISFYEKMQSDKGSIPDRFSAQQFSDYHSELNMSSLELGDSALYFCASSPGTSGGRSYEQYFGPGTRLTVT.

The chain has TRBV6-5 and TRBJ2-1; D is perhaps TRBD2 (6 bases). CDR1 is MNHEY, CDR2 SVGAGI, per germline. CDR3 length equals 16 residues. Trimming cost V 0 bases and J 0 bases, with 9 bases left between them. CDR3 DNA sequence: TGTGCCAGCAGTTACTCGGGGGACTTCTCCTACAATGAGCAGTTCTTC. Translated: CASSYSGDFSYNEQFF.

This chain uses TRBV11-2 with TRBJ1-1; possible D gene TRBD1, 5 bases. Per the germline V gene, CDR1 is SGHAT and CDR2 is FQNNGV. CDR3 size: 13 residues. V was trimmed by 3 bases and J by 1 base, leaving 6 bases between them. The CDR3 here is CASSLGGNTEAFF. CDR3 coding DNA: TGTGCCAGCAGCTTGGGGGGGAACACTGAAGCTTTCTTT.

This clone was observed a handful of times. One end of the junction does not line up with germline, which may come from a read error. The chain employs TRBV7-9 and TRBJ1-5, with D unresolved. This CDR3 contains 15 residues. CDR1 and CDR2 (germline): SEHNR, FQNEAQ (reference sequence). The CDR3 loop reads CSSSPGPISNQPQHF. The DNA of the CDR3 is TGTTCCAGCAGCCCTGGGCCAATTAGCAATCAGCCCCAGCATTTT.

This chain joins TRBV18 and TRBJ1-1; 7 bases agree with TRBD1. The CDR3 spans 14 residues. CDR1 is KGHSH, CDR2 LQKENI, per germline. With 6 bases clipped from V and 5 bases from J, the junction kept 9 bases outside the gene matches. The CDR3 region is CASSPRTGPTEAFF. The CDR3, as DNA: TGTGCCAGCTCTCCCAGGACAGGCCCGACTGAAGCTTTCTTT.